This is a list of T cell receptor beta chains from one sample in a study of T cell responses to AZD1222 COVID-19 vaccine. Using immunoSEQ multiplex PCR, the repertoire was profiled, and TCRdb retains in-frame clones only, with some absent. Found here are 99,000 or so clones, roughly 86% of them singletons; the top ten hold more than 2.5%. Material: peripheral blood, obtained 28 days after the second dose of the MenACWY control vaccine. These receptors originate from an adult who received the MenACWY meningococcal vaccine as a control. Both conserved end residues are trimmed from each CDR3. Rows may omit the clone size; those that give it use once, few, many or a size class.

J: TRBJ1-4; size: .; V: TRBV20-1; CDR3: SAGFNEKLF
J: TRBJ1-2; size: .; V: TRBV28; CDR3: ASSPGSLGYT
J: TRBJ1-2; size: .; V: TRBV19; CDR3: ASSGTGSSYGYT
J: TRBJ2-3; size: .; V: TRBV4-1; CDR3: ASSQGVYRGTDTQY
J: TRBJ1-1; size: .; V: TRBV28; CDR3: ASSPSGQGATEAF
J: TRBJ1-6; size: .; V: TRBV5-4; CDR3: ASSSRTGNSPLH
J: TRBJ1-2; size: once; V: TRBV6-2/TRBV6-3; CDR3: ASSYSGGYGYT
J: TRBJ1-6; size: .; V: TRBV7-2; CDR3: ASSFGDSPLH
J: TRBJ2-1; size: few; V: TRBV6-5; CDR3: ASSYRAGNEQF
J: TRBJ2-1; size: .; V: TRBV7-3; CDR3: ASSLNGRTGQF
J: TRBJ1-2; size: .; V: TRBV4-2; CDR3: ASSQFSGQGAPGYT
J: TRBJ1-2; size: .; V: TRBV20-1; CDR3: SARGGYGYT
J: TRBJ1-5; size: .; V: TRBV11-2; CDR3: ASSLEGDNQPQH
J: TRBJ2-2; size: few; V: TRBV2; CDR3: ASSELPSGELF
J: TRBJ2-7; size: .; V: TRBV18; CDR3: ASSPGQTGYEQY
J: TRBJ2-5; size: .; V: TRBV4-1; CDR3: ASSQDGGPSGGQETQY
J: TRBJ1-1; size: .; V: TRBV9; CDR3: ASSVADRGPEAF
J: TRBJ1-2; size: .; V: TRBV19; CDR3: ASSWTDRASYGYT
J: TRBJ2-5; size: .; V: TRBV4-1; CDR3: ASSQVRGVETQY